The 5 T cell receptor beta chains given below trace back to one sample, sequenced in a study of Ad26.COV2.S vaccination and SARS-CoV-2 variants. Treatment here: around 19 received Ad26.COV2.S at low or high dose, single or two shots; about five received placebo; per-sample allocation not given. Day 63 after the first injection of vaccine or placebo was the sampling time. Sequenced by immunoSEQ multiplex PCR; TCRdb stores in-frame clones only, minus some. Of about 400,000 clones listed, around 89% are singletons. The sequences come from peripheral blood, collected in a trial of Ad26.COV2.S vaccine versus placebo. These receptors originate from a person between 18 and 65 years old who received the Ad26.COV2.S COVID-19 vaccine or a placebo.

This chain links TRBV30 with TRBJ1-5; D is perhaps TRBD1 (5 bases). Germline CDR1 reads GTSNPN; CDR2 reads SVGIG (reference sequence). The ends were cut back, 1 base at V and 2 bases at J, with 24 bases in the middle. This CDR3 comprises 19 residues. CDR3 amino acids: CAWSDTRAFPQRRNQPQHF. DNA of the CDR3: TGTGCCTGGAGTGATACCAGGGCATTCCCCCAGAGACGCAATCAGCCCCAGCATTTT.

This chain links TRBV27 with TRBJ2-5; D is possibly TRBD1 (6 bases). Germline CDR1 reads MNHEY; CDR2 reads SMNVEV (reference sequence). This CDR3 region has 13 residues. V was cut by 5 bases and J by 5 bases, with 12 bases left in between. The CDR3 region has the DNA TGTGCCAGCAGTCTCGGACAGTGGGAGACCCAGTACTTC. Protein sequence: CASSLGQWETQYF.

The chain recombines TRBV3-1 (or the pseudogene TRBV3-2) with TRBJ1-1; TRBD1 matches at 7 bases. The length of the CDR3 is 13 residues. Germline V CDR1 and CDR2: LGHDT, YNNKEL (reference sequence). V gave up 5 bases and J gave up 4 bases; unmatched junction bases: 4. The CDR3 DNA follows: TGTGCCAGCAGCAAATACAGGGGCACTGAAGCTTTCTTT. Its translation is CASSKYRGTEAFF.

V and J are TRBV21-1 and TRBJ2-7; no check of the table's D call, TRBD1, against the DNA was made. TRBV21-1 is a pseudogene segment. The length of the CDR3 is 13 residues. The CDR3 loop reads CASSGPDPYEQYF. The CDR3 bases are TGTGCCAGCAGCGGGCCAGACCCCTACGAGCAGTACTTC.

CDR3 in amino acids: CASRPSRDAVEQFF. CDR3 nucleotide sequence: TGTGCCAGCAGGCCAAGTCGGGACGCGGTTGAGCAGTTCTTC. The chain carries TRBV28 and TRBJ2-1; possibly TRBD1 or TRBD2 for D (5 bases each). Germline CDR1 reads MDHEN; CDR2 reads SYDVKM. The CDR3 extends over 14 amino acids. V gave up 6 bases and J gave up 9 bases, with 18 bases separating them.